The 21 T cell receptor beta chains below were found in one sample sequenced in a study of cytomegalovirus exposure and HLA in healthy donors. The PCR employed 60 Vbeta primers together with 13 Jbeta primers. Profiling relied on immunoSEQ multiplex PCR, and the TCRdb table lists in-frame clones only, not all of them. The sample has about 160,000 clones; around 80% are singletons. The sequenced sample consisted of PBMCs. The receptors shown here come from a woman aged 50 to 60 in good health and CMV-seropositive.

This chain connects TRBV9 to TRBJ1-1, with D possibly being TRBD1 (6 bases). CDR1 and CDR2 from the germline V gene are SGDLS and YYNGEE. The ends were cut back, 4 bases at V and 3 bases at J, with 13 bases in the middle. The CDR3 runs to 14 residues. The CDR3 loop is CASSPGQRDTEAFF. CDR3 DNA sequence: TGTGCCAGCAGCCCGGGACAACGTGACACTGAAGCTTTCTTT.

This clone has just one count. The J gene is TRBJ1-3, the V gene TRBV9; 8 nucleotides match TRBD1. This CDR3 has 16 amino acids. Trimming cost V 3 bases and J 0 bases; bases outside gene matches: 5. Germline V gene sequence: CDR1 SGDLS, CDR2 YYNGEE. CDR3 nucleotides: TGTGCCAGCAGCGCGTCGGACAGGGCCTCTGGAAACACCATATATTTT. Translating gives CASSASDRASGNTIYF.

The chain is built from TRBV5-6 and TRBJ2-5, with TRBD1 matching over 8 bases. The closer fit of TRBJ2-7 to the DNA end suggests the J call may be wrong. The CDR3 consists of 13 residues. Germline values: CDR1 SGHDT, CDR2 YYEEEE. The CDR3 DNA reads as TGTGCCAGCAGCATCGACAGGGGCGCCGAGCAGTACTTC. It codes for CASSIDRGAEQYF.

The gene calls are TRBV19 and TRBJ1-2; 8 positions agree with TRBD1. The CDR3 extends over 15 amino acids. Germline V gene sequence: CDR1 LNHDA, CDR2 SQIVND (reference sequence). J gave up 3 bases and V 4 bases, and 7 bases lay outside the gene matches. The CDR3 sequence: CASSTAGGADYGYTF. The DNA of the CDR3 is TGTGCCAGTAGTACTGCAGGGGGCGCTGACTATGGCTACACCTTC. Full variable domain (rest looked up from reference TRBV19 and TRBJ1-2): DGGITQSPKYLFRKEGQNVTLSCEQNLNHDAMYWYRQDPGQGLRLIYYSQIVNDFQKGDIAEGYSVSREKKESFPLTVTSAQKNPTAFYLCASSTAGGADYGYTFGSGTRLTVV.

The rearrangement uses TRBV19 and TRBJ1-1; tentative D call: TRBD1 (5 bases). There are 12 residues in the CDR3. The germline V gene encodes CDR1 LNHDA and CDR2 SQIVND (reference sequence). V was clipped by 6 bases and J by 3 bases, with 8 bases between them. The CDR3 DNA reads as TGTGCCAGTAGCGACAGATACACTGAAGCTTTCTTT. It yields the protein CASSDRYTEAFF.

The rearrangement joins TRBV19 to TRBJ2-1, with 7 bases identical to TRBD2. J lost 7 bases, V lost 6 bases, and 6 bases had no gene match. Germline V gives CDR1 LNHDA, CDR2 SQIVND (reference sequence). CDR3 length equals 13 residues. This chain's CDR3 is CASRGGITNEQFF. CDR3 bases: TGTGCCAGTAGGGGAGGGATCACTAATGAGCAGTTCTTC.

The chain employs TRBV23-1 and TRBJ1-4, with 8 bases that match TRBD1. TRBV23-1 is an ORF, with its function uncertain. The CDR3 is made up of 16 amino acids. Trimming took 1 base from V and 6 from J; bases not matched to a gene: 7. CDR3: CASSQWTGLDDEKLFF. CDR3 nucleotides: TGCGCCAGCAGTCAATGGACAGGGCTGGATGATGAAAAACTGTTTTTT.

The chain combines TRBV4-2 with TRBJ2-5, with no clear D. This CDR3 comprises 13 residues. CDR1 LGHNA and CDR2 YNFKEQ come from the germline V gene. Trimming left V 1 base short and J 1 base short, with 4 bases between. This CDR3 is CASSQGPQETQYF. In DNA, the CDR3 is TGTGCCAGCAGCCAAGGGCCCCAAGAGACCCAGTACTTC.

The chain combines TRBV2 with TRBJ2-2; 7 bases map to TRBD1. Germline V gene data show CDR1 as SNHLY and CDR2 as FYNNEI. The CDR3 has 12 amino acids. V gave up 8 bases and J gave up 4 bases; unmatched junction bases: 1. CDR3 in amino acids: CASYRGTGELFF. As DNA, the CDR3 is TGTGCCAGCTACAGGGGCACCGGGGAGCTGTTTTTT.

The chain is built from TRBV25-1 and TRBJ1-2; tentative D call: TRBD1 (6 bases). Per the germline V gene, CDR1 is MGHDK and CDR2 is SYGVNS. Between the trimmed V and J ends, which lost 3 bases and 3 bases, there was a span of 11 bases. CDR3 length equals 14 residues. The CDR3 DNA reads TGTGCCAGCAGTGACAGGGGCGCAGACTATGGCTACACCTTC. This gives the protein CASSDRGADYGYTF.

This clone turned up a few times. The chain carries TRBV29-1 and TRBJ1-2; TRBD1 might be the D (6 bases). Germline V gives CDR1 SQVTM, CDR2 ANQGSEA. This CDR3 has 13 amino acids. Deletions cut 2 bases from V and 6 bases from J, with 13 bases between. The CDR3 DNA is TGCAGCGTTGAAACGGGGGGCCCCAATGGCTACACCTTC. Encoded protein: CSVETGGPNGYTF. Looking up the rest from reference TRBV29-1 and TRBJ1-2 gives the full variable domain: SAVISQKPSRDICQRGTSLTIQCQVDSQVTMMFWYRQQPGQSLTLIATANQGSEATYESGFVIDKFPISRPNLTFSTLTVSNMSPEDSSIYLCSVETGGPNGYTFGSGTRLTVV.

The chain uses TRBV6-5 and TRBJ2-1; 9 bases agree with TRBD1. The ends lost 2 bases at V and 9 bases at J; junction bases unmatched: 8. The CDR3 loop spans 15 amino acids. Germline lookup yields CDR1 MNHEY and CDR2 SVGAGI. The chain's CDR3 is CASSYTGQGFAEQFF. CDR3 DNA: TGTGCCAGCAGTTACACGGGACAGGGCTTTGCTGAGCAGTTCTTC.

The rearrangement uses TRBV7-9 and TRBJ2-7; a weak D match, TRBD2 (6 bases). V shed 1 base and J shed 0 bases, with 19 bases lying between them. In germline, CDR1 is SEHNR, CDR2 FQNEAQ (reference sequence). The CDR3 spans 18 residues. CDR3 region: CASSLVGFERASSYEQYF. CDR3 nucleotide sequence: TGTGCCAGCAGCTTAGTCGGTTTTGAGCGGGCAAGCTCCTACGAGCAGTACTTC. Full variable domain (missing parts from reference TRBV7-9 and TRBJ2-7): DTGVSQNPRHKITKRGQNVTFRCDPISEHNRLYWYRQTLGQGPEFLTYFQNEAQLEKSRLLSDRFSAERPKGSFSTLEIQRTEQGDSAMYLCASSLVGFERASSYEQYFGPGTRLTVT.

A single count supports this clone. The chain has TRBV28 and TRBJ1-2, with 7 nucleotides matching TRBD1. V shed 6 bases and J 6 bases; nucleotides not matched to a gene: 16. Germline lookup yields CDR1 MDHEN and CDR2 SYDVKM. The CDR3 has 16 residues. Written as DNA, the CDR3 is TGTGCCAGCAGCCCTCCCGACAGGGCGGGGTTGGATGGCTACACCTTC. It codes for CASSPPDRAGLDGYTF.

The rearrangement uses TRBV29-1 and TRBJ2-1; possibly TRBD2 for D (5 bases). V dropped 7 bases and J dropped 9 bases, with 13 bases sitting between them. The CDR3 sequence is 11 residues long. Per germline, CDR1 SQVTM and CDR2 ANQGSEA. As DNA, the CDR3 is TGCAGCGCCGGACTTGACGTTGAGCAGTTCTTC. Translating gives CSAGLDVEQFF.

The chain is built from TRBV13 and TRBJ2-3; 15 bases align to TRBD2. The germline CDR1 and CDR2 sequences are PRHDT and FYEKMQ (reference sequence). The CDR3 consists of 17 residues. V trimming: 4 bases; J trimming: 6 bases; junction bases outside the gene matches: 8. CDR3: CASSSGLAGGHDDTQYF. CDR3 DNA: TGTGCCAGCAGCTCAGGACTAGCGGGAGGGCATGACGATACGCAGTATTTT.

V is TRBV7-9 and J is TRBJ2-5; TRBD2 aligns across 9 bases. Looked up from germline, CDR1 is SEHNR and CDR2 is FQNEAQ (reference sequence). After removal of 2 bases from V and 1 base from J, the junction contained 8 bases not matched to a gene. This CDR3 spans 17 amino acids. This chain's CDR3 is CASSLPFSGGTQETQYF. CDR3 DNA: TGTGCCAGCAGCTTACCTTTTAGCGGGGGAACCCAAGAGACCCAGTACTTC.

The count of this clone is one. The chain combines TRBV18 with TRBJ2-2; 10 bases are shared with TRBD1. The CDR3 is made up of 17 amino acids. Unmatched junction bases numbered 7, after V lost 2 bases and J lost 4 bases. Germline assignment: CDR1 KGHSH and CDR2 LQKENI. The chain's CDR3 is CASSPSTGGAGTGELFF. The CDR3 DNA reads as TGTGCCAGCTCACCATCGACAGGGGGCGCAGGCACCGGGGAGCTGTTTTTT.

The chain uses TRBV7-9 and TRBJ1-2; 9 nucleotides agree with TRBD1. CDR3 length: 14 residues. Germline V CDR1 and CDR2: SEHNR, FQNEAQ (reference sequence). The junction had 1 base not matched to a gene; V was cut back by 1 base and J by 4 bases. CDR3 loop: CASSLGTGAYGYTF. As DNA, the CDR3 is TGTGCCAGCAGCTTAGGGACAGGGGCCTATGGCTACACCTTC.

The J gene is TRBJ2-5, the V gene TRBV6-6, with 7 bases that match TRBD1. The DNA end favors TRBJ2-7, so the J call may be wrong. CDR3 length equals 14 residues. CDR1 and CDR2 (germline): MNHNY, SVGAGI (reference sequence). In nucleotides, the CDR3 is TGTGCCAGCAGTCCCGGGACAGAGGTAAACGAGCAGTACTTC. Translation gives CASSPGTEVNEQYF.

The chain recombines TRBV6-5 with TRBJ2-7, with TRBD2 matching 11 bases. The CDR3 is 15 amino acids. Germline CDR1 is MNHEY and CDR2 is SVGAGI. V shed 2 bases and J 6 bases; nucleotides not matched to a gene: 6. CDR3: CASSYALAGDGEQYF. The DNA for the CDR3 is TGTGCCAGCAGTTACGCACTAGCGGGAGATGGCGAGCAGTACTTC.